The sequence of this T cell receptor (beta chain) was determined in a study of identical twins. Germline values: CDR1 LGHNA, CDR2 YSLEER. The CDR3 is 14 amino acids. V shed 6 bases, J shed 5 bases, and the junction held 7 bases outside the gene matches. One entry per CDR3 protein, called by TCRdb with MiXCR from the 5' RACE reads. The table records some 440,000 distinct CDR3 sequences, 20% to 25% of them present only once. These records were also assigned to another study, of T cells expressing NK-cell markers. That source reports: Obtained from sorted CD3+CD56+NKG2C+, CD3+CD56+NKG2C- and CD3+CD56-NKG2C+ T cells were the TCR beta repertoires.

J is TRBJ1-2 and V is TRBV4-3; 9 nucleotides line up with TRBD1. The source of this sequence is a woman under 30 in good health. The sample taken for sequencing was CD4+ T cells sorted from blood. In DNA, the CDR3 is TGCGCCAGCAGTCAGACAGGGGGGACATATGGCTACACCTTC. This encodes CASSQTGGTYGYTF.